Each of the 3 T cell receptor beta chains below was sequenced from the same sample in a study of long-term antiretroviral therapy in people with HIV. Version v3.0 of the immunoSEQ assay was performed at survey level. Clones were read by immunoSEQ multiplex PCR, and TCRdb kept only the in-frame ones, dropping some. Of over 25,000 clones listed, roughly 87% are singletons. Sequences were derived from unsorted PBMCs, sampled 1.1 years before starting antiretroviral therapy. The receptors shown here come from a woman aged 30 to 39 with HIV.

CDR3 DNA sequence: TGCGCCAGCAGCCAAGTCTCGGGACAGGGCGGACATGAGCAGTTCTTC. It is translated as CASSQVSGQGGHEQFF. The chain employs TRBV4-1 and TRBJ2-1; 9 nucleotides line up with TRBD1. V lost 1 base, J lost 8 bases, and 9 bases stayed unmatched. Germline-derived CDR1 and CDR2 are MGHRA and YSYEKL. This CDR3 comprises 16 residues.

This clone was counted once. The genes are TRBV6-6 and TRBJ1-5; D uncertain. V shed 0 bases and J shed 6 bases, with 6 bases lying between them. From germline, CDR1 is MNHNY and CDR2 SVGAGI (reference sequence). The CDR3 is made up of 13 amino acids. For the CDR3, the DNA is TGTGCCAGCAGTTACTCGTCTGTTCAGCCCCAGCATTTT. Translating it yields CASSYSSVQPQHF.

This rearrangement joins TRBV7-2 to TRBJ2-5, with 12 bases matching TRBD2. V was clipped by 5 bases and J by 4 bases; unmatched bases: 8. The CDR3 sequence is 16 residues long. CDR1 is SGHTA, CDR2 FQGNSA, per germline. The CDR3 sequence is CASSATTSGGSETQYF. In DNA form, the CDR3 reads TGTGCCAGCAGCGCGACGACTAGCGGGGGTTCAGAGACCCAGTACTTC.